The T cell receptor (beta chain) under discussion was sequenced for a study of T cell responses to AZD1222 COVID-19 vaccine. Turning to the study itself: Pooled together were second doses at about 4 or about 12 weeks.

Profiled with immunoSEQ multiplex PCR; TCRdb holds only in-frame clones, not every one. The repertoire holds roughly 150,000 clones, with about 90% as singletons. As regards this clone: The antigen remains undetermined.

Per germline, CDR1 MDHEN and CDR2 SYDVKM. This CDR3 region has 15 residues. Trimming took 2 bases from V and 5 from J, leaving 15 bases between them. General study findings and limits: Repertoire sampling occurred only after the peak T cell response. Nearly half of spike-specific TCRs reportedly target variant regions that are unmutated in the B.1.351 and B.1.1.7 variants. Spike as a whole was targeted by vaccine-associated CD4 TCRs, dominant at 160-218 and 743-854.

The chain couples TRBV28 to TRBJ1-2, with unresolved D. This specimen consisted of peripheral blood, obtained on day 0 of AZD1222 vaccination. The source is an adult in good health. As DNA, the CDR3 is TGTGCCAGCAGTTTAGGGTCAGTACCTATATATGGCTACACCTTC. Residues: CASSLGSVPIYGYTF.